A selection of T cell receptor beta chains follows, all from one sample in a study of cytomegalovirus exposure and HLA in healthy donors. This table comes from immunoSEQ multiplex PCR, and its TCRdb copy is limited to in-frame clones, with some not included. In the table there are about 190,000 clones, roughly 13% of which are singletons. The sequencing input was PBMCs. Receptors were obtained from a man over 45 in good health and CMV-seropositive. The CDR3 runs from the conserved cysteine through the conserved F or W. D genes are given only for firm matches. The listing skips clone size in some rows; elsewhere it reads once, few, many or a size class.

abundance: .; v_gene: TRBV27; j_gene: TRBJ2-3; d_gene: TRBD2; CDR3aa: CASSFRGGSTDTQYF; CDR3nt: TGTGCCAGCAGTTTCCGGGGGGGTAGCACAGATACGCAGTATTTT
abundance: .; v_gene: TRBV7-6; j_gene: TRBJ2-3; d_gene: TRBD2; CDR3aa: CASSLTSGAITDTQYF; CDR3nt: TGTGCCAGCAGCTTGACTAGCGGGGCCATCACAGATACGCAGTATTTT
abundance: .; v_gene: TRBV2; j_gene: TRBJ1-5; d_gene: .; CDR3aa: CASSGQNSNQPQHF; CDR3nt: TGTGCCAGCAGCGGACAGAATAGCAATCAGCCCCAGCATTTT
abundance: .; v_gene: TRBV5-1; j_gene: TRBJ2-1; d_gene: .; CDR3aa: CASSFSNEQFF; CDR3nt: TGCGCCAGCAGCTTTAGCAATGAGCAGTTCTTC
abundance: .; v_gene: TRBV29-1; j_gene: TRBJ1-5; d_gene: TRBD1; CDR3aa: CSALDRDNQPQHF; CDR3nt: TGCAGCGCCTTAGACAGGGATAATCAGCCCCAGCATTTT
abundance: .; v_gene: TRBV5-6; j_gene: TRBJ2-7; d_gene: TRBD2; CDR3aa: CASSLGLAGGYEQYF; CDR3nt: TGTGCCAGCAGCCTGGGACTAGCGGGGGGATACGAGCAGTACTTC
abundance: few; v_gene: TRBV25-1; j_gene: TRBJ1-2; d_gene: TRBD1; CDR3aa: CASSIRTGDKVRYTF; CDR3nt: TGTGCCAGCAGTATCCGGACAGGGGATAAGGTCCGCTACACCTTC
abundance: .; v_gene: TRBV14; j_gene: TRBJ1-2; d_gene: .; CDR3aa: CASSQAPWGKVTITNYGYTF; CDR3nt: TGTGCCAGCAGCCAAGCTCCCTGGGGTAAAGTGACTATTACTAACTATGGCTACACCTTC
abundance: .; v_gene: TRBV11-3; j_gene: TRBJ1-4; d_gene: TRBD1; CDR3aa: CASSTGTGAEKLFF; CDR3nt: TGTGCCAGCAGCACCGGGACAGGGGCTGAAAAACTGTTTTTT
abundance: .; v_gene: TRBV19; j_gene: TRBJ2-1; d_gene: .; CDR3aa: CASSNRNEQFF; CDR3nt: TGTGCCAGTAGTAATAGAAATGAGCAGTTCTTC
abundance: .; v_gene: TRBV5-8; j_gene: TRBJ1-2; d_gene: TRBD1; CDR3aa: CASSLEIQGDGYTF; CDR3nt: TGTGCCAGCAGCTTGGAGATACAGGGGGATGGCTACACCTTC
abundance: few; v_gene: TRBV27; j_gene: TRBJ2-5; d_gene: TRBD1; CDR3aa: CASSPTRTGGGETQYF; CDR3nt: TGTGCCAGCAGTCCTACCCGGACAGGGGGAGGAGAGACCCAGTACTTC
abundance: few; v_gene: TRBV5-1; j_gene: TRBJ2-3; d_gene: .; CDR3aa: CASSLERGASTDTQYF; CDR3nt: TGCGCCAGCAGCTTGGAACGTGGAGCCAGCACAGATACGCAGTATTTT
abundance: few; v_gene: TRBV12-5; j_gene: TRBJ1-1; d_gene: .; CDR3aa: CASGRTGTSNEAFF; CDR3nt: TGTGCTAGTGGTCGCACCGGGACATCGAATGAAGCTTTCTTT
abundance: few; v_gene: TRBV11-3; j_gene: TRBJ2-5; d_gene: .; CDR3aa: CASSLGAVQETQYF; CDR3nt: TGTGCCAGCAGCTTAGGGGCAGTCCAAGAGACCCAGTACTTC
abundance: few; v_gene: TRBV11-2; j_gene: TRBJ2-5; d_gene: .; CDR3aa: CASSLAGRGETQYF; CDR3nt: TGTGCCAGCAGCTTAGCCGGCCGGGGAGAGACCCAGTACTTC
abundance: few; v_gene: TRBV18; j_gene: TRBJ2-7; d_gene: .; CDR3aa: CASSRETSSYEQYF; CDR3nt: TGTGCCAGCTCACGGGAAACTAGCTCCTACGAGCAGTACTTC
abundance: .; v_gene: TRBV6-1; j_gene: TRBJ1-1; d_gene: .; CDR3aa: CASSETMNTEAFF; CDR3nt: TGTGCCAGCAGTGAGACTATGAACACTGAAGCTTTCTTT
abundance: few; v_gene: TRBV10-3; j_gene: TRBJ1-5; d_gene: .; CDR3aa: CAISETQGINQPQHF; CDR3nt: TGTGCCATCAGTGAAACGCAGGGGATCAATCAGCCCCAGCATTTT
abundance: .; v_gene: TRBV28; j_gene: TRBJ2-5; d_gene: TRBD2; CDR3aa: CASSTLAGGPLTETQYF; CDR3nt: TGTGCCAGCAGTACCCTAGCGGGGGGGCCGTTGACAGAGACCCAGTACTTC
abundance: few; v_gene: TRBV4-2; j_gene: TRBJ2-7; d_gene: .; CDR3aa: CASSQALNRAGDEQYF; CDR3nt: TGTGCCAGCAGCCAAGCCCTGAACAGGGCTGGAGACGAGCAGTACTTC
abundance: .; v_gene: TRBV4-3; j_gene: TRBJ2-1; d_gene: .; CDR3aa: CASSQELRNEQFF; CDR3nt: TGCGCCAGCAGCCAAGAACTGCGAAATGAGCAGTTCTTC
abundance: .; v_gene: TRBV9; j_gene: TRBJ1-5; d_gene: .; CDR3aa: CASSVETDYNQAQHF; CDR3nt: TGTGCCAGCAGCGTAGAAACAGACTACAATCAGGCCCAGCATTTT
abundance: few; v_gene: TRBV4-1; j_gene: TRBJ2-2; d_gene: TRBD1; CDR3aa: CASSLDRANTGELFF; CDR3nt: TGCGCCAGCAGCCTGGACAGGGCGAACACCGGGGAGCTGTTTTTT
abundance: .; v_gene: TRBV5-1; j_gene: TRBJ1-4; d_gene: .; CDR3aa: CASSPQAALGEKLFF; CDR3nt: TGCGCCAGCAGCCCCCAGGCCGCTCTGGGTGAAAAACTGTTTTTT
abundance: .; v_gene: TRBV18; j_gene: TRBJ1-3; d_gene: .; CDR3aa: CASSHQQGISGNTIYF; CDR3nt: TGTGCCAGCTCCCACCAACAGGGCATCTCTGGAAACACCATATATTTT
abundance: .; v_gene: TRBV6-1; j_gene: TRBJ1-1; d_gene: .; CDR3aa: CASSENQRTEAFF; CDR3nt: TGTGCCAGCAGTGAAAACCAGCGGACTGAAGCTTTCTTT
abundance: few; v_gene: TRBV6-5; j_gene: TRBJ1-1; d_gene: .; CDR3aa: CASSTENTEAFF; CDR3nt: TGTGCCAGCAGCACAGAGAACACTGAAGCTTTCTTT
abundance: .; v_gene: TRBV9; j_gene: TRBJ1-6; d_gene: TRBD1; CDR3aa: CASSVGTGNSPLHF; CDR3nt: TGTGCCAGCAGCGTCGGGACAGGGAATTCACCCCTCCACTTT
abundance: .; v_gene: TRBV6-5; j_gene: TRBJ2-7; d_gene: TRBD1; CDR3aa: CASSRQGDEQYF; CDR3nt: TGTGCCAGCAGTCGACAGGGGGACGAGCAGTACTTC
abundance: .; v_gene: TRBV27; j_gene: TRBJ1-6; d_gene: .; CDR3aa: CASTVGGNSPLHF; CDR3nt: TGTGCCAGCACTGTTGGGGGCAATTCACCCCTCCACTTT
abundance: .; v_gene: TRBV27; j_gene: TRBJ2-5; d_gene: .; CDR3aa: CASSLGAQETQYF; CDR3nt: TGTGCCAGCAGCCTGGGAGCACAGGAGACCCAGTACTTC
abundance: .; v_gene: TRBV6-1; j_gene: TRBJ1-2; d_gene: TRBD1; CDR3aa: CASSDRTGSGNGYTF; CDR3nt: TGTGCCAGCAGTGACCGGACAGGGAGCGGCAACGGCTACACCTTC